The clone carrying this T cell receptor (beta chain) showed up just a few times. Its specificity is unknown. The study ran its PCR with 60 Vbeta and 13 Jbeta primers. Some clones are missing from TCRdb's copy, which holds only in-frame ones; the method was immunoSEQ multiplex PCR. The table lists some 130,000 clones, less than 80% of them singletons, with roughly 1.8% in the top ten. This specimen belongs to a study of cytomegalovirus exposure and HLA in healthy donors. With V trimmed by 11 bases and J by 4 bases, 9 bases remained unmatched. CDR1 is MNHNY, CDR2 SVGAGI, per germline (reference sequence). This CDR3 region has 14 residues. Findings of the study overall: Some V segments, TRBV6-2 and TRBV6-3 among them, were indistinguishable and were therefore excluded. Segments of the TCR beta V type were, in most cases, productive about 90% or about 30% of the time in an earlier analysis.

The gene calls are TRBV6-6 and TRBJ1-3; TRBD1 matches 9 bases. Material: PBMCs. This TCR derives from a female donor in good health and CMV-seropositive. DNA for the CDR3: TGTGCCGCCAGACAGGGGGTTATCGGAAACACCATATATTTT. Translated, it gives CAARQGVIGNTIYF.